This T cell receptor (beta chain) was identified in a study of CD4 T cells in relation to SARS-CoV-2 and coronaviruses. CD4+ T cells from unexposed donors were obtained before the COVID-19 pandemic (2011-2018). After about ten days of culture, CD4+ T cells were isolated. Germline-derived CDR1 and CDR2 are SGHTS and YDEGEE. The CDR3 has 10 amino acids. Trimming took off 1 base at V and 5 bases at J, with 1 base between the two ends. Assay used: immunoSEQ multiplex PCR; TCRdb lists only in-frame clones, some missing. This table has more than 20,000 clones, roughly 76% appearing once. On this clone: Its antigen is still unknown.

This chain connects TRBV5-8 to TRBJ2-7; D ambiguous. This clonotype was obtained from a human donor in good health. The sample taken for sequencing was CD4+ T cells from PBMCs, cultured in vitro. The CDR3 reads CASSLHEQYF. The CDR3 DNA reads TGTGCCAGCAGCTTGCACGAGCAGTACTTC.